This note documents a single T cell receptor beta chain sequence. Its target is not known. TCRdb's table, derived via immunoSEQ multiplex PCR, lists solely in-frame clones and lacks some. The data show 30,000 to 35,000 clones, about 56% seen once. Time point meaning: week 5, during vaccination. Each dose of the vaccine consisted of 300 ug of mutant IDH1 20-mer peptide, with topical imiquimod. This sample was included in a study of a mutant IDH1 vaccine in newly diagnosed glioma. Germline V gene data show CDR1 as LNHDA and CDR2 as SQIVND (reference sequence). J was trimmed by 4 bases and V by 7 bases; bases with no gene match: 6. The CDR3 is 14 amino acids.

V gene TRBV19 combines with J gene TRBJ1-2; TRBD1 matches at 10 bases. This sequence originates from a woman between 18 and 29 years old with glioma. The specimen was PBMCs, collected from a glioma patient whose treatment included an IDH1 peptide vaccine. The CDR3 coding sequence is TGTGCCAGTAACCCGACAGGGGGCGGCTATGGCTACACCTTC. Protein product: CASNPTGGGYGYTF.